This entry describes one T cell receptor (beta chain). Its antigen is unidentified. The data were taken from a study of T cells in Graves' hyperthyroidism and ophthalmopathy. Study results and limitations: Most clonotypes expanded in the thyroid (above 0.001) were also present in blood.

Researchers amplified the TCR beta CDR3 regions from RNA transcripts. Primed by the HTBI set, a first-round RT-PCR was run on the TCR CDR3. MiXCR, run by TCRdb on the multiplex PCR reads, gives a single entry per CDR3 protein. This repertoire shows about 620,000 distinct CDR3 sequences, roughly 15% found once; its top ten account for approximately 3.8%. The CDR3 has 16 residues. Losses at the gene ends were 2 bases for V and 10 bases for J; bases not matched to a gene: 11. Germline assignment: CDR1 MDHEN and CDR2 SYDVKM. Diagnosis of hyperthyroidism was new in patients aged 18 to 65, and its duration was under 2 months. Pregnant or lactating patients were excluded, as were those with uncontrolled infection or other autoimmune disease. Cells are PBMCs isolated from about 10 ml of fresh blood.

V gene TRBV28 combines with J gene TRBJ2-1; 10 nucleotides align to TRBD2. This receptor was identified in a woman aged 25 to 39 with Graves' hyperthyroidism. Sample: blood. The CDR3 sequence: CASSLTAASGRGEQFF. The CDR3 DNA sequence: TGTGCCAGCAGTTTAACGGCGGCTAGCGGGAGAGGCGAGCAGTTCTTC.